A selection of T cell receptor beta chains follows, all from one sample in a study of T cells after yellow fever vaccination. Using its own MiXCR run on the 5' RACE reads, TCRdb lists one record per CDR3 protein. The table records about 170,000 distinct CDR3 sequences, approximately 6.2% of them present only once. This material consisted of CD4+ T cells sorted from PBMCs, taken on the day of the first yellow fever vaccination. These receptors were collected from a man between 18 and 29 years old who received the YFV17D yellow fever vaccine. The CDR3 runs from the conserved cysteine through the conserved F or W. The D gene is left open where the match is weak. Only part of the rows carry a size: once, few, many, or a class if the clone is expanded.

j_call clone_size v_call d_call cdr3_aa cdr3_nt
TRBJ1-4 many TRBV5-1 NA CASSLVAGATNEKLFF TGCGCCAGCAGCTTGGTGGCGGGGGCAACTAATGAAAAACTGTTTTTT
TRBJ1-5 few TRBV10-3 NA CAISEQRDQPQHF TGTGCCATCAGTGAGCAAAGAGATCAGCCCCAGCATTTT
TRBJ2-7 many TRBV11-2 NA CASSLTLHEQYF TGTGCCAGCAGTCTCACGCTACACGAGCAGTACTTC
TRBJ1-5 few TRBV12-3/TRBV12-4 TRBD1 CASSWDRYNQPQHF TGTGCCAGCAGTTGGGACAGATACAATCAGCCCCAGCATTTT
TRBJ2-7 few TRBV25-1 NA CASSKGGSGKQYF TGTGCCAGCAGTAAGGGTGGTAGCGGCAAGCAGTACTTC
TRBJ2-5 many TRBV12-3/TRBV12-4 NA CASSAQIQETQYF TGTGCCAGCAGTGCCCAGATCCAAGAGACCCAGTACTTC
TRBJ1-4 many TRBV9 NA CASSPSRQGGEKLFF TGTGCCAGCAGCCCATCCAGGCAGGGAGGTGAAAAACTGTTTTTT
TRBJ2-3 many TRBV5-1 TRBD1 CASMPGQQGGTQYF TGCGCCAGCATGCCGGGACAGCAGGGTGGTACGCAGTATTTT
TRBJ1-2 NA TRBV24-1 NA CATSEVPGALYGYTF TGTGCCACCAGTGAAGTACCCGGGGCTCTCTATGGCTACACCTTC
TRBJ1-2 few TRBV5-1 TRBD1 CASSLLTGIGGYTF TGCGCCAGCAGCTTGCTGACAGGGATCGGTGGCTACACCTTC
TRBJ1-2 many TRBV5-4 TRBD1 CASSPNTGGYGYTF TGTGCCAGCAGCCCGAATACAGGGGGCTATGGCTACACCTTC
TRBJ2-3 many TRBV29-1 NA CSVRVGLTDTQYF TGCAGCGTTAGAGTGGGGCTCACAGATACGCAGTATTTT
TRBJ2-1 NA TRBV18 TRBD1 CASSPFSMVGQGVYNEQFF TGTGCCAGCTCACCGTTCTCAATGGTAGGACAGGGGGTCTACAATGAGCAGTTCTTC
TRBJ1-2 NA TRBV18 NA CASHGTPEGYTF TGTGCCAGCCACGGGACGCCCGAGGGCTACACCTTC
TRBJ1-5 many TRBV5-5 TRBD1 CASRSDRGPGQPQHF TGTGCCAGCAGGTCGGACAGGGGGCCGGGGCAGCCCCAGCATTTT
TRBJ1-1 few TRBV5-1 NA CASKYSSITEAFF TGCGCCAGCAAGTATAGCTCAATCACTGAAGCTTTCTTT
TRBJ1-4 NA TRBV7-2 NA CASSSVATNEKLFF TGTGCCAGCAGCTCGGTGGCGACCAATGAAAAACTGTTTTTT
TRBJ1-1 NA TRBV6-2/TRBV6-3 NA CASSYRGGRRLNTEAFF TGTGCCAGCAGTTACAGGGGAGGTCGGAGGCTGAACACTGAAGCTTTCTTT
TRBJ2-1 few TRBV30 TRBD2 CAWSLSGGIIKQFF TGTGCCTGGAGTTTGAGCGGGGGGATTATAAAGCAGTTCTTC
TRBJ2-2 NA TRBV5-1 TRBD2 CASKRGGNTGELFF TGCGCCAGCAAGCGGGGGGGAAACACCGGGGAGCTGTTTTTT
TRBJ2-6 NA TRBV6-4 NA CASSDTSGANVLTF TGTGCCAGCAGTGACACGTCCGGGGCCAACGTCCTGACTTTC
TRBJ2-2 few TRBV15 NA CATGTWETNTGELFF TGTGCCACCGGAACGTGGGAAACGAACACCGGGGAGCTGTTTTTT